This T cell receptor (beta chain) was sequenced in a study of blood T cells in healthy people across ages. A remark on this clonotype: The antigen remains undetermined.

Looked up from germline, CDR1 is DFQATT and CDR2 is SNEGSKA (reference sequence). The CDR3 covers 11 residues. V lost 5 bases and J lost 4, with 9 bases in between. The donors, all healthy, were Caucasians living in Russia, aged about 6 to 100. The second PCR ran roughly 7 to 12 cycles with a sample-barcoded 5' primer and J-beta primers. One entry per CDR3 protein results from TCRdb running MiXCR on the 5' RACE reads. This sample has over 450,000 distinct CDR3 sequences, with approximately 25% found just once. Findings and caveats of the study: Diversity was estimated from one million T cells, and these estimates were considered underestimates. It was the long-lived donors that had more naive CD4+ cells and higher diversity than aged donors.

These same data were also listed under a study on T cells of mothers and their children. Per that study: Every mother supplied over 9.5 million TCR beta CDR3 reads and every child 2.5 million to 3.5 million.

This TCR was recovered from a boy between 10 and 17 years old in good health. The material sequenced was blood. The rearrangement joins TRBV20-1 to TRBJ2-7; D ambiguous. The CDR3 sequence: CSASRQYEQYF. The CDR3 DNA is TGCAGTGCTTCACGGCAATACGAGCAGTACTTC.